This paragraph reports one T cell receptor beta chain. The data originate from a study of blood T cell repertoires in COVID-19. As processed by the authors: Estimation of nucleated cell counts relied on the amplification of reference gene primers. Measured with immunoSEQ multiplex PCR; TCRdb has only the in-frame clones, and not every one. Clone size and the V and J calls come from that table; the DNA yielded D and trimming. The sample lists fewer than 400,000 clones, 90% to 95% seen once, with about 4.2% in the top ten. The cohort comprised adults aged 18 to 89 years residing in approximately 22 US areas. The CDR3 runs to 15 residues. V shed 5 bases, J shed 5 bases, and the junction held 8 bases outside the gene matches. CDR1 and CDR2 (germline): MDHEN, SYDVKM.

This sequence originates from a woman in her twenties or thirties who had been exposed to COVID-19. Sequencing was carried out using PBMCs or T cells enriched from blood (not recorded which). The chain joins TRBV28 to TRBJ2-3, with 9 bases matching TRBD2. The CDR3 region is CASSLGGGGQDTQYF. The CDR3 DNA is TGTGCCAGCAGTCTTGGCGGGGGGGGCCAAGATACGCAGTATTTT.